This T cell receptor beta chain appears in the sequencing data of a study of shared clonotypes between healthy human individuals. Broader study findings: Larger estimated richness was generally seen in naive subsets than in memory subsets. The rarefaction results pointed to incomplete sorted-subset sequencing despite large depth. Among four donors, approximately 4.6% of naive CD4 clonotypes were found in common. It was the non-shared clonotypes that had lower generation probabilities than clonotypes shared by all four donors.

This clone was counted only a few times. Antigen: not known. V was pared by 0 bases and J by 5 bases, with 8 bases of the junction left unmatched. The CDR3 loop spans 17 amino acids. The germline gives CDR1 GTSNPN, CDR2 SVGIG (reference sequence). Sequenced by immunoSEQ multiplex PCR; TCRdb stores in-frame clones only, minus some. The table records 330,000 or so clones, around 79% of them present only once. This TCR came from a man under 40 in good health. The rearrangement links TRBV30 to TRBJ2-1; 12 bases match TRBD2. The source material was memory CD4+ T cells sorted from blood. Noted subset: CD45RA-negative fraction. The DNA of the CDR3 is TGTGCCTGGAGTGTTCGGCTAGCGGGAGGGAAAAACAATGAGCAGTTCTTC. Its protein product is CAWSVRLAGGKNNEQFF. The variable domain in full, with the rest retrieved from reference TRBV30 and TRBJ2-1, is SQTIHQWPATLVQPVGSPLSLECTVEGTSNPNLYWYRQAAGRGLQLLFYSVGIGQISSEVPQNLSASRPQDRQFILSSKKLLLSDSGFYLCAWSVRLAGGKNNEQFFGPGTRLTVL.